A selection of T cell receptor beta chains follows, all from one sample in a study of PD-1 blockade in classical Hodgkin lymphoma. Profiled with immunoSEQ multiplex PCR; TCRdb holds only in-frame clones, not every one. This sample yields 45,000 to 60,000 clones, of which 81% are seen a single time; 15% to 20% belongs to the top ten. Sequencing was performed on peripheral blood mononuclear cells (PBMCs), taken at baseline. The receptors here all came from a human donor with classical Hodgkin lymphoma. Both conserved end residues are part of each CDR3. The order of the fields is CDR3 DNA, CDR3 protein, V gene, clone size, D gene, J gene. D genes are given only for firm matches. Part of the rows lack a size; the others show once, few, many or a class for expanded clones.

DNA: TGTGCCACCAGAACCCGGCCAGGAGATAATCAGCCCCAGCATTTT; CDR3: CATRTRPGDNQPQHF; V: TRBV18; size: few; D: NA; J: TRBJ1-5
DNA: TGCGCCAGCAGCTTTGACGGACAGGCGACTTACACCTTC; CDR3: CASSFDGQATYTF; V: TRBV5-1; size: NA; D: TRBD1; J: TRBJ1-2
DNA: TGTGCCAGCAGCTTAACAGGATCAGGAAACACCATATATTTT; CDR3: CASSLTGSGNTIYF; V: TRBV11-2; size: NA; D: NA; J: TRBJ1-3
DNA: TGCGCCAGCAGCTTGGAGGACGGGGGGCTTTATGGCTACACCTTC; CDR3: CASSLEDGGLYGYTF; V: TRBV5-1; size: NA; D: NA; J: TRBJ1-2
DNA: TGTGCCAGCAGTTCGGTTGGGGGAAGCGCCTATGGCTACACCTTC; CDR3: CASSSVGGSAYGYTF; V: TRBV6-5; size: NA; D: NA; J: TRBJ1-2
DNA: TGTGCCAGCAGTAGGGACCTACAAGAGACCCAGTACTTC; CDR3: CASSRDLQETQYF; V: TRBV6-6; size: NA; D: NA; J: TRBJ2-5
DNA: TGCGCCAGCAGCCCCGACAGCTATCAGCCCCAGCATTTT; CDR3: CASSPDSYQPQHF; V: TRBV5-1; size: once; D: NA; J: TRBJ1-5
DNA: TGTGCCATCAGCGTCGCGGGGCTCACCTACGAGCAGTACTTC; CDR3: CAISVAGLTYEQYF; V: TRBV10-3; size: NA; D: NA; J: TRBJ2-7
DNA: TGTGCCATCAGTCCGGACACCTACGAGCAGTACTTC; CDR3: CAISPDTYEQYF; V: TRBV10-3; size: NA; D: NA; J: TRBJ2-7
DNA: TGCGCCAGCAGCTTGTCGTCCATGAACACCGGGGAGCTGTTTTTT; CDR3: CASSLSSMNTGELFF; V: TRBV5-1; size: NA; D: NA; J: TRBJ2-2
DNA: TGTGCCAGCAGTTACCCCGGGAGACAGAACACTGAAGCTTTCTTT; CDR3: CASSYPGRQNTEAFF; V: TRBV6-6; size: NA; D: NA; J: TRBJ1-1
DNA: TGTGCCAGCAGCCTCGCCGGGACATCCAAACGGGCTTTCTTT; CDR3: CASSLAGTSKRAFF; V: TRBV16; size: NA; D: NA; J: TRBJ1-1
DNA: TGTGCCATCAGTGCACTCCCTAGCGGGGCCTACAATGAGCAGTTCTTC; CDR3: CAISALPSGAYNEQFF; V: TRBV10-3; size: NA; D: TRBD2; J: TRBJ2-1
DNA: TGCGCCAGCAGCCAAGAGGATGGGGTACTCAATCAGCCCCAGCATTTT; CDR3: CASSQEDGVLNQPQHF; V: TRBV4-1; size: NA; D: NA; J: TRBJ1-5
DNA: TGTGCCAGCAGTGACCAAGAATACAATGAGCAGTTCTTC; CDR3: CASSDQEYNEQFF; V: TRBV6-4; size: NA; D: NA; J: TRBJ2-1
DNA: TGTGCCAGCAGCTTAGCCGTAACTAGCGGTAGCACAGATACGCAGTATTTT; CDR3: CASSLAVTSGSTDTQYF; V: TRBV7-3; size: NA; D: TRBD2; J: TRBJ2-3
DNA: TGTGCCACCAACACGGAACAGGGAGGAAATCAGCCCCAGCATTTT; CDR3: CATNTEQGGNQPQHF; V: TRBV15; size: NA; D: NA; J: TRBJ1-5
DNA: TGTGCCAGCAGCCAGATTCCGTACACAGATACGCAGTATTTT; CDR3: CASSQIPYTDTQYF; V: TRBV7-8; size: NA; D: NA; J: TRBJ2-3
DNA: TGTGCCAGCAGCCCAACCGGGACAGGGCACGAAAAACTGTTTTTT; CDR3: CASSPTGTGHEKLFF; V: TRBV11-2; size: NA; D: TRBD1; J: TRBJ1-4
DNA: TGTGCCATCAGTGGAATGGGGCAGGTGTACGAGCAGTACTTC; CDR3: CAISGMGQVYEQYF; V: TRBV10-3; size: NA; D: NA; J: TRBJ2-7
DNA: TGTGCCAGCAGCATAGGGGGCACAGATACGCAGTATTTT; CDR3: CASSIGGTDTQYF; V: TRBV7-6; size: NA; D: NA; J: TRBJ2-3
DNA: TGTGCCAGCAGTGGACAGGGCTTTGAAGCTTTCTTT; CDR3: CASSGQGFEAFF; V: TRBV25-1; size: NA; D: TRBD1; J: TRBJ1-1
DNA: TGCGCCAGCAGCTTAGGGGGACCCTACGAGCAGTACTTC; CDR3: CASSLGGPYEQYF; V: TRBV5-1; size: NA; D: NA; J: TRBJ2-7
DNA: TGTGCCAGCAGTTACTCTTGGGGGCAGAACAATGAGCAGTTCTTC; CDR3: CASSYSWGQNNEQFF; V: TRBV6-5; size: NA; D: NA; J: TRBJ2-1
DNA: TGTGCCAGCTCGAGACAAGACGAACAAGAGACCCAGTACTTC; CDR3: CASSRQDEQETQYF; V: TRBV18; size: NA; D: NA; J: TRBJ2-5
DNA: TGTGCCAGCAGAAGGACGCAAGATACGCAGTATTTT; CDR3: CASRRTQDTQYF; V: TRBV2; size: NA; D: NA; J: TRBJ2-3